This T cell receptor beta chain was profiled in a study of cytomegalovirus exposure and HLA in healthy donors. General study findings and limits: In a later analysis, TCR beta V- and J-gene trimming showed a link to a missense DCLRE1C variant.

It was with 60 Vbeta and 13 Jbeta primers that the PCR ran. The table came from immunoSEQ multiplex PCR; TCRdb's copy has only in-frame clones and leaves some out. The repertoire holds about 120,000 clones, with over 60% as singletons. With respect to this clone: Its antigen remains unknown.

Sample: PBMCs. This clonotype originated in a female donor in good health and CMV-seronegative.

In nucleotides, the CDR3 is TGTGCCAGCAGCGCCGCTGACAGGGTGGCCCAGCATTTT. Amino acids: CASSAADRVAQHF. The gene calls are TRBV7-8 and TRBJ1-5; 7 bases are shared with TRBD1. The J segment lost 11 bases and the V segment lost 5 bases, leaving 9 bases of the junction unmatched. In germline, CDR1 is SGHVS, CDR2 FQNEAQ. This CDR3 has 13 residues.